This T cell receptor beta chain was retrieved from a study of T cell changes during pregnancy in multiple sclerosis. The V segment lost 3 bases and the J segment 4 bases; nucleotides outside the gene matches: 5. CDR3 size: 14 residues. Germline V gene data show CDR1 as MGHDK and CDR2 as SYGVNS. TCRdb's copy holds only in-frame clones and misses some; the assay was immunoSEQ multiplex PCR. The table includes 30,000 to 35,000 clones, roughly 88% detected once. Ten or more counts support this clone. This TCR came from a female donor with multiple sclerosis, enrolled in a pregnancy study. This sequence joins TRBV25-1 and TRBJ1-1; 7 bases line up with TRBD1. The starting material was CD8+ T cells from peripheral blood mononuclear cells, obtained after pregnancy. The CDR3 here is CASSELGQITEAFF. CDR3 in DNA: TGTGCCAGCAGTGAGCTGGGACAGATCACTGAAGCTTTCTTT.